Shown below are 26 T cell receptor beta chains from a single sample sequenced in a study of blood T cell repertoires in COVID-19. The assay was immunoSEQ multiplex PCR, and TCRdb's table has in-frame clones only and misses some. Among 300,000 to 400,000 clones, more than 85% were seen once, and the ten largest hold 3%. Input material: peripheral blood. The receptors derive from a human donor in a cohort sampled during active COVID-19.

The chain couples TRBV28 to TRBJ1-5; no clear D gene. V dropped 8 bases and J dropped 1 base, with 9 bases sitting between them. The CDR3 runs 13 residues. Germline V gene lookup returns CDR1 MDHEN and CDR2 SYDVKM. The DNA of the CDR3 is TGTGCCAGCGAGGGTCGGAGCAATCAGCCCCAGCATTTT. Translated, it gives CASEGRSNQPQHF.

The chain links TRBV5-1 to TRBJ2-1; 7 bases agree with TRBD2. From germline, CDR1 is SGHRS and CDR2 YFSETQ. This CDR3 has 14 amino acids. V gave up 5 bases and J gave up 8 bases; unmatched junction bases: 10. The CDR3 nucleotides read TGCGCCAGCAGTGGGGAGGGGTCTGTGGATGAGCAGTTCTTC. This encodes CASSGEGSVDEQFF.

The V call is TRBV11-3, the J call TRBJ2-5; TRBD2 matches at 12 bases. Germline assignment: CDR1 SGHNT and CDR2 YENEEA. The CDR3 is made up of 16 amino acids. J was trimmed by 1 base and V by 5 bases; bases with no gene match: 5. CDR3 in amino acids: CASSVGTSGPQETQYF. DNA of the CDR3: TGTGCCAGCAGCGTCGGGACTAGCGGGCCCCAAGAGACCCAGTACTTC.

CDR3 nucleotides: TGTGCCAGCAGTTATTCTCGGTCTGGTGCAGATACGCAGTATTTT. Amino acid sequence: CASSYSRSGADTQYF. The chain recombines TRBV6-5 with TRBJ2-3, with D unresolved. Germline-derived CDR1 and CDR2 are MNHEY and SVGAGI. The CDR3 runs 15 residues. V was clipped by 3 bases and J by 4 bases, with 14 bases between them.

Only one count was recorded for this clone. The chain joins TRBV7-9 to TRBJ2-2, with a tentative D call TRBD2 (6 bases). The germline gives CDR1 SEHNR, CDR2 FQNEAQ (reference sequence). Between the trimmed V and J ends, which lost 4 bases and 3 bases, there was a span of 18 bases. This CDR3 has 17 residues. The CDR3 region is CASSSPGGGVDTGELFF. In DNA form, the CDR3 reads TGTGCCAGCAGCTCCCCGGGCGGAGGGGTTGACACCGGGGAGCTGTTTTTT.

The CDR3: CASSPDMAQGAQYF. For the CDR3, the DNA is TGTGCCAGCAGCCCCGATATGGCTCAAGGGGCGCAGTATTTT. The chain joins TRBV11-2 to TRBJ2-3; TRBD1 is a possible D gene (5 bases). Germline values: CDR1 SGHAT, CDR2 FQNNGV. The CDR3 runs to 14 residues. Deletions cut 5 bases from V and 10 bases from J, with 19 bases between.

The chain couples TRBV7-3 to TRBJ2-1, with 7 bases fitting TRBD2. This CDR3 has 16 residues. V lost 2 bases and J lost 11; bases outside the gene matches: 15. Germline V CDR1 and CDR2: SGHTA, FQGTGA. This CDR3 is CASSLPSGFLRGKQFF. The DNA for the CDR3 is TGTGCCAGCAGCTTACCTAGCGGTTTCCTACGGGGTAAGCAGTTCTTC.

The chain joins TRBV5-1 to TRBJ2-1; no clear D. V shed 2 bases and J shed 7 bases, with 10 bases lying between them. CDR1 is SGHRS, CDR2 YFSETQ, per germline. The CDR3 is made up of 13 amino acids. The chain's CDR3 is CASSFSNANEQFF. The CDR3 nucleotides are TGCGCCAGCAGCTTTTCGAACGCGAATGAGCAGTTCTTC.

The chain joins TRBV3-1 (or the pseudogene TRBV3-2) to TRBJ1-2; 8 bases fit TRBD1. V lost 6 bases to trimming and J lost 5 bases; unmatched junction nucleotides: 8. Per germline, CDR1 LGHDT and CDR2 YNNKEL (reference sequence). The CDR3 contains 14 residues. CDR3 region: CASRGDRYSYGYTF. DNA of the CDR3: TGTGCCAGCAGGGGGGACAGGTATTCTTATGGCTACACCTTC.

The rearrangement uses TRBV30 and TRBJ2-1, with TRBD2 matching 12 bases. Looked up from germline, CDR1 is GTSNPN and CDR2 is SVGIG (reference sequence). V gave up 3 bases and J gave up 3 bases; unmatched junction bases: 9. There are 17 residues in the CDR3. The CDR3 coding sequence is TGTGCCTGGAGGCGGCTAGCGGGGGGGCCTAACTACAATGAGCAGTTCTTC. Its protein product is CAWRRLAGGPNYNEQFF. Drawing the rest from reference TRBV30 and TRBJ2-1, the complete variable domain is SQTIHQWPATLVQPVGSPLSLECTVEGTSNPNLYWYRQAAGRGLQLLFYSVGIGQISSEVPQNLSASRPQDRQFILSSKKLLLSDSGFYLCAWRRLAGGPNYNEQFFGPGTRLTVL.

This clone has only one observation. The chain has TRBV11-2 and TRBJ2-7; the D is unclear. The CDR3 runs 14 residues. V was cut by 0 bases and J by 4 bases, with 10 bases left in between. Germline V lookup: CDR1 SGHAT, CDR2 FQNNGV. The DNA for the CDR3 is TGTGCCAGCAGCTTAGACTCCAACGGGTACGAGCAGTACTTC. It is translated as CASSLDSNGYEQYF.

In this sample, this clone turned up a few times. The chain has TRBV3-1 (or the pseudogene TRBV3-2) and TRBJ1-2, with 12 nucleotides matching TRBD1. The V segment lost 4 bases and the J segment 4 bases; nucleotides outside the gene matches: 4. Germline lookup yields CDR1 LGHDT and CDR2 YNNKEL (reference sequence). The CDR3 spans 15 residues. This CDR3 is CASSPGTGGGYGYTF. CDR3 nucleotides: TGTGCCAGCAGCCCAGGGACAGGGGGCGGCTATGGCTACACCTTC.

J is TRBJ2-7 and V is TRBV5-1, with 9 positions matching TRBD1. Germline CDR1 is SGHRS and CDR2 is YFSETQ. This CDR3 has 14 amino acids. The V and J ends lost 2 bases and 1 base, in that order; junction bases with no gene match: 1. The CDR3 protein is CASSFGTGSYEQYF. The CDR3 DNA reads TGCGCCAGCAGCTTCGGGACAGGGTCCTACGAGCAGTACTTC.

This chain joins TRBV27 and TRBJ2-7; D is undetermined. The CDR3 is 10 residues long. Per germline, CDR1 MNHEY and CDR2 SMNVEV (reference sequence). Trimming removed 4 bases at V and 6 bases at J, with 4 bases between. The CDR3 coding sequence is TGTGCCAGCAGTTCTCGCGAGCAGTACTTC. It specifies CASSSREQYF.

This clone turned up a few times. This chain links TRBV30 with TRBJ1-1; D is ambiguous. Trimming stripped 0 bases from V and 7 bases from J, with 9 bases between. This CDR3 has 12 amino acids. Germline V CDR1 and CDR2: GTSNPN, SVGIG (reference sequence). The CDR3 DNA sequence: TGTGCCTGGAGTGTTATAGAAGATGAAGCTTTCTTT. This gives the protein CAWSVIEDEAFF.

V is TRBV7-9 and J is TRBJ2-7; the match to TRBD1 covers 7 bases. Germline-derived CDR1 and CDR2 are SEHNR and FQNEAQ (reference sequence). Trimming cost V 5 bases and J 7 bases; bases outside gene matches: 5. The CDR3 runs to 12 residues. CDR3 protein: CASSLTGVEQYF. In nucleotides, the CDR3 is TGTGCCAGCAGCCTAACAGGGGTTGAGCAGTACTTC.

This clone was counted only a few times. This chain joins TRBV30 and TRBJ2-7; D is perhaps TRBD2 (6 bases). CDR1 and CDR2 (germline): GTSNPN, SVGIG (reference sequence). CDR3 length: 12 amino acids. Trimming shortened V by 2 bases and J by 3 bases, and 8 bases separated the two germline ends. As DNA, the CDR3 is TGTGCCTGGAGTCAGGGAGGCTACGAGCAGTACTTC. Translated: CAWSQGGYEQYF. The whole variable domain, filled in from reference TRBV30 and TRBJ2-7, reads SQTIHQWPATLVQPVGSPLSLECTVEGTSNPNLYWYRQAAGRGLQLLFYSVGIGQISSEVPQNLSASRPQDRQFILSSKKLLLSDSGFYLCAWSQGGYEQYFGPGTRLTVT.

This clone was seen only a few times. The CDR3 is CASSPRGGAYEQYF. Here the CDR3 DNA reads TGTGCCAGCAGCCCACGGGGGGGGGCCTACGAGCAGTACTTC. The chain carries TRBV3-1 (or the pseudogene TRBV3-2) and TRBJ2-7, with TRBD2 matching 8 bases. The CDR3 contains 14 residues. The V and J ends lost 4 bases and 2 bases, in that order; junction bases with no gene match: 4. CDR1 and CDR2 from the germline V gene are LGHDT and YNNKEL (reference sequence).

The chain is built from TRBV6-5 and TRBJ1-3; D unresolved. The CDR3 is 13 amino acids. Trimming removed 5 bases at V and 0 bases at J, with 5 bases between. Looked up from germline, CDR1 is MNHEY and CDR2 is SVGAGI. CDR3 region: CASSPLSGNTIYF. DNA for the CDR3: TGTGCCAGCAGTCCCCTCTCTGGAAACACCATATATTTT.

The chain couples TRBV7-2 to TRBJ2-7; D remains ambiguous. The ends were cut back, 5 bases at V and 7 bases at J, with 15 bases in the middle. In germline, CDR1 is SGHTA, CDR2 FQGNSA. The CDR3 is 13 residues long. As DNA, the CDR3 is TGTGCCAGCAGCCTATACCAAGAGTTGGAGCAGTACTTC. Amino acids: CASSLYQELEQYF. Drawing the rest from reference TRBV7-2 and TRBJ2-7, the complete variable domain is GAGVSQSPSNKVTEKGKDVELRCDPISGHTALYWYRQSLGQGLEFLIYFQGNSAPDKSGLPSDRFSAERTGGSVSTLTIQRTQQEDSAVYLCASSLYQELEQYFGPGTRLTVT.

The chain combines TRBV10-3 with TRBJ1-1; D possibly corresponds to TRBD1 (6 bases). The V gene lost 4 bases and the J gene lost 6 bases, with 12 bases spanning the gap. Looked up from germline, CDR1 is ENHRY and CDR2 is SYGVKD. This CDR3 is built from 13 residues. CDR3 in DNA: TGTGCCATCAGTGGTTCAGGGGCCCCTGAAGCTTTCTTT. Residues: CAISGSGAPEAFF.

The V and J genes are TRBV7-2 and TRBJ1-1; 9 nucleotides align to TRBD1. The length of the CDR3 is 16 residues. V shed 5 bases and J 1 base; nucleotides not matched to a gene: 8. Germline V CDR1 and CDR2: SGHTA, FQGNSA. The CDR3 sequence is CASSPRDRAANTEAFF. The CDR3 DNA is TGTGCCAGCAGCCCCCGGGACAGGGCGGCGAACACTGAAGCTTTCTTT.

The J gene is TRBJ2-7, the V gene TRBV4-2, with 8 bases lining up with TRBD1. The germline gives CDR1 LGHNA, CDR2 YNFKEQ. After removal of 2 bases from V and 2 bases from J, the junction contained 5 bases not matched to a gene. The CDR3 spans 15 residues. The CDR3 bases are TGTGCCAGCAGCCAACCGGGACAGGAGACCTACGAGCAGTACTTC. This codes for CASSQPGQETYEQYF.

This clone was counted a few times. This chain joins TRBV3-1 (or the pseudogene TRBV3-2) and TRBJ2-1, with D possibly TRBD2 on 6 matching bases. Trimming shortened V by 5 bases and J by 0 bases, and 23 bases separated the two germline ends. Per the germline V gene, CDR1 is LGHDT and CDR2 is YNNKEL (reference sequence). The CDR3 sequence is 19 residues long. The CDR3 here is CASSTREYGVGGSYNEQFF. The CDR3 region has the DNA TGTGCCAGCAGCACCCGTGAGTATGGCGTGGGGGGCTCCTACAATGAGCAGTTCTTC.

This chain uses TRBV7-8 with TRBJ1-4; D is possibly TRBD1 (6 bases). This CDR3 is built from 16 residues. Germline CDR1 reads SGHVS; CDR2 reads FQNEAQ. The V and J ends lost 6 bases and 0 bases respectively, with 14 bases between them. This CDR3 reads CASSLTGPSTNEKLFF. Here the CDR3 DNA reads TGTGCCAGCAGTCTTACAGGGCCATCAACTAATGAAAAACTGTTTTTT.

The chain recombines TRBV12-3 or TRBV12-4 with TRBJ1-2; the match to TRBD1 covers 8 bases. There are 12 residues in the CDR3. The V segment lost 5 bases and the J segment 8 bases; nucleotides outside the gene matches: 4. As DNA, the CDR3 is TGTGCCAGCAGTGCCGGACAGGGCGGCTACACCTTC. Translation: CASSAGQGGYTF.